This TCR beta chain appears in the sequencing data of a study of TIL therapy for anti-PD-1-resistant metastatic lung cancer. Study details: Median tumor PD-L1 proportion score was approximately 5.7%. The study's findings and limits: Infused TIL clonotypes partially replaced the baseline blood repertoire, then decayed over months.

Details on this clone: Its antigen remains unidentified.

This was the immunoSEQ v3 assay. Each library reached 1.5 million to 2.5 million read pairs, or 5-6 million at deep level. Clones were sequenced by immunoSEQ multiplex PCR, and TCRdb holds only the in-frame ones, with some missing. The table has 25,000 to 35,000 clones, 74% seen once. Germline V gene lookup returns CDR1 LNHDA and CDR2 SQIVND (reference sequence). The V and J ends lost 6 bases and 9 bases, in that order; junction bases with no gene match: 8. The CDR3 loop spans 13 amino acids. As to time point: pre-treatment sample, taken before nivolumab and TIL therapy. J is TRBJ1-5 and V is TRBV19, with 7 nucleotides matching TRBD1. This TCR derives from a woman aged 30-79 years with non-small cell lung cancer. The sequencing used blood, collected at baseline. DNA for the CDR3: TGTGCCAGTAGACCGACAGGGCTCGCGCCCCAGCATTTT. It yields the protein CASRPTGLAPQHF.